This TCR beta chain stems from a study of vaccination effects on CD4 cells after COVID-19. Broader study findings: The authors studied few convalescent patients and collected no early post-infection timepoints.

ViraFEST used viral peptide pools to expand antigen-specific CD4+ T cells before sequencing. After about 10 days in culture, the CD4+ T cells were isolated. Points on this clone: What it binds is not known.

Assay used: immunoSEQ multiplex PCR; TCRdb lists only in-frame clones, some missing. Here the sample spans about 54,000 clones, approximately 79% being singletons. J lost 0 bases, V lost 4 bases, and 12 bases had no gene match. The CDR3 has 19 amino acids. Germline CDR1 is SGHRS and CDR2 is YFSETQ. The TCR was taken from a human donor who received a COVID-19 vaccine. The chain has TRBV5-1 and TRBJ2-5, with 13 bases aligning to TRBD2. Sequenced material: CD4+ T cells from PBMCs cultured with HCoV-229E spike peptides, taken before COVID-19 vaccination. Here the CDR3 DNA reads TGCGCCAGCAGCAGATCCGGGACTAGCGGGGTGCTGTACCAAGAGACCCAGTACTTC. It specifies CASSRSGTSGVLYQETQYF.